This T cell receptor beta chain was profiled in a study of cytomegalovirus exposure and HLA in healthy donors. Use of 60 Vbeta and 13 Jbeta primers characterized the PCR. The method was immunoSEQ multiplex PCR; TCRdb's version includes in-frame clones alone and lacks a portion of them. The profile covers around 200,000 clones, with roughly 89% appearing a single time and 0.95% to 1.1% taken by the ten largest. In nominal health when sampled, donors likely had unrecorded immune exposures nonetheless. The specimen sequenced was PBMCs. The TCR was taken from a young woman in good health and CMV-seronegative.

The CDR3, as DNA: TGTGCCAGCAGCTCCCGGACAGGAGAGACGCCTAACTATGGCTACACCTTC. It codes for CASSSRTGETPNYGYTF. The rearrangement links TRBV5-8 to TRBJ1-2; 7 bases map to TRBD1. The V segment lost 3 bases and the J segment 0 bases; nucleotides outside the gene matches: 11. There are 17 residues in the CDR3. Germline lookup yields CDR1 SGHTS and CDR2 YDEGEE.